This T cell receptor beta chain was profiled in a study of cytomegalovirus exposure and HLA in healthy donors. The overall study: An early data release held tens of millions of unique TCRs from HLA-typed donors.

Findings and caveats of the study: More clonal expansion characterized HLA-associated TCR beta chains than equally common others in a later analysis. Reportedly, fewer N-insertions than the 666-donor mean appeared in an Asian-associated ancestry cluster in a later analysis.

The primer mix had 60 Vbeta and 13 Jbeta primers. Repertoires were generated with immunoSEQ multiplex PCR, while TCRdb's copy carries only in-frame clones and drops some. The data show roughly 100,000 clones, with 69% seen just once and under 4% held by the top ten. Trimming stripped 5 bases from V and 7 bases from J, with 15 bases between. The length of the CDR3 is 14 residues. Germline loops: CDR1 SGHNT, CDR2 YENEEA. For this clone: The antigen is unknown.

The sequence came from a man aged 30 to 45 in good health and CMV-seronegative. The source material was PBMCs. The chain recombines TRBV11-3 with TRBJ2-1; possible D gene TRBD2, 7 bases. The CDR3 reads CASSPGGQGNEQFF. The CDR3 region has the DNA TGTGCCAGCAGCCCGGGAGGTCAGGGGAATGAGCAGTTCTTC. Together with reference TRBV11-3 and TRBJ2-1, the CDR3 gives the full variable domain: EAGVVQSPRYKIIEKKQPVAFWCNPISGHNTLYWYLQNLGQGPELLIRYENEEAVDDSQLPKDRFSAERLKGVDSTLKIQPAELGDSAVYLCASSPGGQGNEQFFGPGTRLTVL.